Listed below are T cell receptor beta chains from one sample, sequenced in a study of blood T cell repertoires in COVID-19. Assay used: immunoSEQ multiplex PCR; TCRdb lists only in-frame clones, some missing. The table includes 440,000 or so clones, roughly 90% detected once. The sequenced sample consisted of peripheral blood. These receptors were obtained from a woman aged 40 to 55 with COVID-19, enrolled during active disease. Both conserved end residues are part of each CDR3. A D gene is named only where the DNA matches it firmly. Some rows mark clone size as missing; the rest say once, few, many or name a class of expanded clone.

clone_size | d_call | j_call | v_call | cdr3_nt | cdr3_aa
. | . | TRBJ1-1 | TRBV11-2 | TGTGCCAGCAGCTTAATCATTACCGGGCTCAGGGGAAACACTGAAGCTTTCTTT | CASSLIITGLRGNTEAFF
. | . | TRBJ2-1 | TRBV4-1 | TGCGCCAGCAGCCAAGTCGATATGGGGCTTTCCTCCTACAATGAGCAGTTCTTC | CASSQVDMGLSSYNEQFF
. | . | TRBJ1-4 | TRBV28 | TGTGCCAGCAGTCCCTCCCGGGAAAAACTGTTTTTT | CASSPSREKLFF
. | TRBD1 | TRBJ1-5 | TRBV18 | TGTGCCAGCTCACCATTTAGAGGCAGGGGGGATCAGCCCCAGCATTTT | CASSPFRGRGDQPQHF
. | . | TRBJ1-2 | TRBV27 | TGTGCCAGCAGTTCGACAGGCGTCGGCTACACCTTC | CASSSTGVGYTF
. | TRBD1 | TRBJ1-2 | TRBV6-4 | TGTGCCAGCAGTGTAGACAGGGGTCCAGGCTATGGCTACACCTTC | CASSVDRGPGYGYTF
few | . | TRBJ1-6 | TRBV28 | TGTGCCAGCAGTTTATATCGCCAGTTCCCTAATTCACCCCTCCACTTT | CASSLYRQFPNSPLHF
once | . | TRBJ2-2 | TRBV5-6 | TGTGCCAGCAGCTTGGGCCCCGCAGGGGCGCTTTACACCGGGGAGCTGTTTTTT | CASSLGPAGALYTGELFF
. | . | TRBJ1-5 | TRBV7-2 | TGTGCCAGCAGCTTAGGCAGGGGCTTCGGTCAGCCCCAGCATTTT | CASSLGRGFGQPQHF
. | . | TRBJ1-2 | TRBV5-4 | TGTGCCAGCAGCTTCCCAGGGATTTCCCCCTATGGCTACACCTTC | CASSFPGISPYGYTF
. | . | TRBJ1-1 | TRBV18 | TGTGCCAGCTCCTTGGGAGGGGTGGGGAACACTGAAGCTTTCTTT | CASSLGGVGNTEAFF
. | . | TRBJ2-1 | TRBV28 | TGTGCCAGCAGCCCGGGCCCTCGGGGTTACAATGAGCAGTTCTTC | CASSPGPRGYNEQFF
once | . | TRBJ1-5 | TRBV2 | TGTGCCAGCAGCGGTTCTCCAGGAAATCAGCCCCAGCATTTT | CASSGSPGNQPQHF
. | . | TRBJ2-2 | TRBV29-1 | TGCAGCGCGTACAGGGATCGGAACACCGGGGAGCTGTTTTTT | CSAYRDRNTGELFF
once | . | TRBJ2-1 | TRBV4-3 | TGCGCCAGCAGCCAAGATTTTTGGCGGAGCACCTACAATGAGCAGTTCTTC | CASSQDFWRSTYNEQFF
. | . | TRBJ1-2 | TRBV28 | TGTGCCAGCAGTCCAACGTACAGGGTAGCTGGCTACACCTTC | CASSPTYRVAGYTF